This T cell receptor beta chain derives from a study of blood T cell repertoires in COVID-19. Overall study context: COVID-19 samples collected from the United States, Italy and Spain covered acute and convalescent phases. Sample material is recorded as cDNA or gDNA derived from T cells, B-cell-depleted T cells, or PBMCs.

The data were produced by immunoSEQ multiplex PCR, yet TCRdb's version contains in-frame clones alone and is incomplete. The sample consists of 30,000 or so clones, approximately 82% of them appearing once. The germline CDR1 and CDR2 sequences are LGHNA and YNFKEQ. The germline V and J ends were trimmed by 1 base and 4 bases, with 14 bases remaining between them. CDR3 length: 17 amino acids. Specimen: peripheral blood. The TCR comes from a man at least 80 years old with active or convalescent COVID-19. The V and J genes are TRBV4-2 and TRBJ2-6, with D unclear. For the CDR3, the DNA is TGTGCCAGCAGCCAAGTCACATCTGGCGGAGGGGCCAACGTCCTGACTTTC. Residues: CASSQVTSGGGANVLTF.